This T cell receptor beta chain originates from a study of siplizumab effects on memory and regulatory T cells. Assays examined approximately 9.1 x 10^4 TCR templates per sample. This table comes from immunoSEQ multiplex PCR, and its TCRdb copy is limited to in-frame clones, with some not included. The sample contains 55,000 to 70,000 clones, approximately 93% of which appear only once. Trimming stripped 1 base from V and 2 bases from J, with 15 bases between. Per germline, CDR1 SEHNR and CDR2 FQNEAQ (reference sequence). The CDR3 runs 16 residues. As regards this clone: Its antigen remains unknown.

Study-wide findings and caveats: Siplizumab produced a significant drop in alloreactive sequences attributable to unstimulated CD4+ memory cells. Naive T cells seemed more diverse than memory cells; they also seemed major alloresponse contributors.

Sequencing was performed on CD8+ T cells sorted from blood. The clonotype originates from a human donor in good health. V usage is TRBV7-9 and J usage is TRBJ2-7; D is perhaps TRBD1 or TRBD2 (6 bases each). The CDR3 region is CASSLGRGAMTYEQYF. The CDR3 DNA sequence: TGTGCCAGCAGCTTAGGTAGGGGGGCGATGACCTACGAGCAGTACTTC.